This is a list of T cell receptor beta chains from one sample in a study of T cell changes during pregnancy in multiple sclerosis. Measured with immunoSEQ multiplex PCR; TCRdb has only the in-frame clones, and not every one. The sample has roughly 7,900 clones, about 90% seen once. The specimen comprised CD8+ T cells from peripheral blood mononuclear cells, sampled in the first trimester of pregnancy. These TCRs come from a female donor in good health, enrolled as a control in a pregnancy study. Each CDR3 is given with its conserved first and last residue. The D gene is left open where the match is weak. Size is omitted from some rows. Given values are once, few, many or a class for expanded clones.

cdr3_aa,cdr3_nt,d_call,clone_size,v_call,j_call,cdr3_length
CASSPQAGGPSEQYF,TGTGCCAGCAGTCCGCAAGCGGGAGGGCCGAGTGAGCAGTACTTC,TRBD2,NA,TRBV6-5,TRBJ2-7,15
CASSSPQGVTGELFF,TGTGCCAGCAGTTCACCGCAGGGGGTCACCGGGGAGCTGTTTTTT,TRBD1,NA,TRBV27,TRBJ2-2,15
CASSLGSGFGELFF,TGTGCCAGCAGTTTGGGGTCAGGGTTCGGGGAGCTGTTTTTT,NA,NA,TRBV27,TRBJ2-2,14
CASSFSLPPNPSSYNEQFF,TGTGCCAGCAGCTTTTCTCTACCCCCCAACCCAAGCTCCTACAATGAGCAGTTCTTC,NA,NA,TRBV7-9,TRBJ2-1,19
CASSLDPSGSYEQYF,TGTGCCAGCAGCTTAGATCCTAGCGGGAGTTACGAGCAGTACTTC,TRBD2,NA,TRBV7-9,TRBJ2-7,15
CASSVGPARREEAFF,TGTGCCAGCAGCGTTGGGCCGGCTCGAAGGGAGGAAGCTTTCTTT,NA,once,TRBV9,TRBJ1-1,15
CASSPGTGGELFF,TGTGCCAGCAGCCCGGGGACAGGCGGGGAGCTGTTTTTT,TRBD1,NA,TRBV11-2,TRBJ2-2,13
CATSRDAGGSYEQYF,TGTGCCACCAGCAGAGATGCGGGGGGCTCCTACGAGCAGTACTTC,TRBD2,NA,TRBV15,TRBJ2-7,15
CSVEAQGPRGYGYTF,TGCAGCGTTGAGGCCCAGGGCCCGCGCGGCTATGGCTACACCTTC,NA,NA,TRBV29-1,TRBJ1-2,15
CASRAGWTDTQYF,TGTGCCAGCCGGGCGGGGTGGACAGATACGCAGTATTTT,NA,NA,TRBV2,TRBJ2-3,13
CASSDRKTGTGSTNEKLFF,TGCGCCAGCAGTGACCGCAAAACCGGGACAGGCTCAACTAATGAAAAACTGTTTTTT,TRBD1,NA,TRBV10-1,TRBJ1-4,19
CASSQGDRGLEKLFF,TGCGCCAGCAGCCAAGGCGACAGGGGGCTCGAAAAACTGTTTTTT,TRBD1,NA,TRBV4-1,TRBJ1-4,15
CASSFLDSYEQYF,TGCGCCAGCAGCTTTTTGGACAGCTACGAGCAGTACTTC,NA,NA,TRBV5-1,TRBJ2-7,13
CASSLLVSGTEAFF,TGTGCCAGCAGTTTACTCGTCAGTGGCACTGAAGCTTTCTTT,NA,once,TRBV27,TRBJ1-1,14
CASSQGAGNTEAFF,TGCGCCAGCAGCCAAGGGGCGGGGAACACTGAAGCTTTCTTT,NA,few,TRBV4-1,TRBJ1-1,14
CASSLSVAAYEQYF,TGTGCCAGCAGCTTGAGCGTGGCGGCCTACGAGCAGTACTTC,NA,NA,TRBV5-6,TRBJ2-7,14
CASSITGDVKNIQYF,TGTGCCAGTAGTATAACAGGGGACGTCAAAAACATTCAGTACTTC,TRBD1,NA,TRBV19,TRBJ2-4,15
CASSFTVNTEAFF,TGTGCCAGCAGCTTTACAGTGAACACTGAAGCTTTCTTT,NA,NA,TRBV5-4,TRBJ1-1,13
CASSLGRGGNEQFF,TGTGCCAGCAGCCTGGGGCGGGGTGGGAATGAGCAGTTCTTC,NA,NA,TRBV13,TRBJ2-1,14
CASSTTGGDQPQHF,TGTGCCAGCAGTACAACAGGGGGAGATCAGCCCCAGCATTTT,TRBD1,NA,TRBV6-1,TRBJ1-5,14
CASTPSGGRGRTDTQYF,TGTGCCAGTACCCCTAGCGGGGGGCGCGGAAGGACAGATACGCAGTATTTT,TRBD2,NA,TRBV19,TRBJ2-3,17
CASSLTGGPYEQYF,TGTGCCAGCAGTTTGACGGGAGGGCCGTACGAGCAGTACTTC,TRBD2,once,TRBV27,TRBJ2-7,14
CASSLSRGLVEQFF,TGTGCCAGCAGTTTATCCAGGGGGCTGGTTGAGCAGTTCTTC,TRBD1,NA,TRBV27,TRBJ2-1,14
CASSPRISGQGSMNTEAFF,TGCGCCAGCAGCCCAAGAATTTCGGGACAGGGGTCCATGAACACTGAAGCTTTCTTT,TRBD1,NA,TRBV4-1,TRBJ1-1,19
CATSTEGRGTQYF,TGTGCCACCAGCACAGAAGGCCGGGGGACCCAGTACTTC,NA,NA,TRBV15,TRBJ2-5,13
CASSQGSEQFF,TGTGCCAGCAGCCAGGGTTCTGAGCAGTTCTTC,NA,few,TRBV27,TRBJ2-1,11
CASSQLFPTGKETQYF,TGTGCCAGCAGCCAACTCTTCCCGACAGGCAAAGAGACCCAGTACTTC,NA,NA,TRBV14,TRBJ2-5,16
CASSQDLTSSNFEQFF,TGTGCCAGCAGCCAAGATCTTACTAGTTCGAACTTTGAGCAGTTCTTC,NA,few,TRBV14,TRBJ2-1,16
CASSPRQGSGEQYF,TGTGCCAGCAGTCCAAGACAGGGCTCCGGTGAGCAGTACTTC,TRBD1,NA,TRBV28,TRBJ2-7,14
CASSEASGNPNEQFF,TGTGCCAGCAGTGAAGCTAGCGGGAACCCCAATGAGCAGTTCTTC,TRBD2,NA,TRBV6-1,TRBJ2-1,15
CASSYGQGPIAGGLYEQYF,TGTGCCAGCAGCTACGGACAGGGGCCCATAGCGGGAGGCTTGTACGAGCAGTACTTC,NA,NA,TRBV7-2,TRBJ2-7,19
CASSELRYYEQYF,TGTGCCAGCAGTGAACTTCGGTACTACGAGCAGTACTTC,NA,NA,TRBV6-1,TRBJ2-7,13
CASVGSPQGLEQYF,TGTGCTAGTGTCGGGTCCCCACAGGGGCTCGAGCAGTACTTC,TRBD1,few,TRBV12-5,TRBJ2-7,14
CASSSGLAVLTYEQYF,TGTGCCAGCAGCTCCGGACTAGCGGTCCTCACCTACGAGCAGTACTTC,TRBD2,NA,TRBV28,TRBJ2-7,16
CASSQGGETQYF,TGTGCCAGCAGCCAGGGTGGGGAGACCCAGTACTTC,NA,NA,TRBV7-9,TRBJ2-5,12
CASSELAGEVNEQFF,TGTGCCAGCAGCGAACTAGCGGGAGAGGTGAATGAGCAGTTCTTC,TRBD2,few,TRBV6-1,TRBJ2-1,15
CASSLAGGTYEQYF,TGTGCCAGCAGCTTAGCCGGAGGGACCTACGAGCAGTACTTC,NA,NA,TRBV11-2,TRBJ2-7,14
CASSLGAGDPYEQYF,TGTGCCAGCAGCTTAGGGGCGGGAGACCCCTACGAGCAGTACTTC,TRBD2,once,TRBV11-2,TRBJ2-7,15
CASSEELAGSYEQYF,TGTGCCAGCAGTGAAGAGTTGGCAGGGTCCTACGAGCAGTACTTC,NA,medium-sized,TRBV6-1,TRBJ2-7,15
CASSWSSSGNTIYF,TGCGCCAGCAGCTGGAGTAGCTCTGGAAACACCATATATTTT,NA,once,TRBV5-1,TRBJ1-3,14